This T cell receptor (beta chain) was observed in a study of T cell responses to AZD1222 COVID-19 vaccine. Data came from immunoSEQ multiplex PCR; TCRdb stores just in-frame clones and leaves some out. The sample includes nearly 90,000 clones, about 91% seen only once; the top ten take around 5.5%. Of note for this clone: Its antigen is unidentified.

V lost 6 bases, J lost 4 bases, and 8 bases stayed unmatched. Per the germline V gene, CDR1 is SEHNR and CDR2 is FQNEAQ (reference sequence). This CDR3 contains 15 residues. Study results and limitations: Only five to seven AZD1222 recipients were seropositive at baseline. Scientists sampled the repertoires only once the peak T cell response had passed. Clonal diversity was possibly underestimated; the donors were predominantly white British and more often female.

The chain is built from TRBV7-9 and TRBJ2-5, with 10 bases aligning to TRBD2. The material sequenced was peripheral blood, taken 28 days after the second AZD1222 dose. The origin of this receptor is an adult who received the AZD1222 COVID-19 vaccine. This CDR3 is CASRISGGAAETQYF. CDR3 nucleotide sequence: TGTGCCAGCAGAATCAGCGGGGGGGCAGCAGAGACCCAGTACTTC. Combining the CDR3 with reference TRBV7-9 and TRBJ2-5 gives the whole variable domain DTGVSQNPRHKITKRGQNVTFRCDPISEHNRLYWYRQTLGQGPEFLTYFQNEAQLEKSRLLSDRFSAERPKGSFSTLEIQRTEQGDSAMYLCASRISGGAAETQYFGPGTRLLVL.